This T cell receptor beta chain was sequenced for a study of technical replicates of blood from several donors. Profiling relied on immunoSEQ multiplex PCR, and the TCRdb table lists in-frame clones only, not all of them. The sample consists of 85,000 or so clones, nearly 95% of them appearing once. The V segment lost 1 base and the J segment 6 bases; nucleotides outside the gene matches: 3. CDR1 and CDR2 from the germline V gene are MNHNY and SVGAGI (reference sequence). The length of the CDR3 is 14 residues. This TCR came from a human donor in good health. Source material: T cells isolated from PBMCs. The chain uses TRBV6-6 and TRBJ2-1; 7 nucleotides align to TRBD1. This CDR3 reads CASSYFPGGNEQFF. CDR3 nucleotides: TGTGCCAGCAGTTACTTCCCAGGGGGCAATGAGCAGTTCTTC.